Presented here are 29 T cell receptor beta chains from one specimen sequenced in a study of T cell changes during pregnancy in multiple sclerosis. Assay used: immunoSEQ multiplex PCR; TCRdb lists only in-frame clones, some missing. This repertoire shows over 50,000 clones, 90% found once; its top ten account for more than 2%. Sequencing used peripheral blood, obtained in the first trimester of pregnancy. The source of these receptors is a female donor in good health, enrolled as a control in a pregnancy study.

This rearrangement joins TRBV6-1 to TRBJ2-3; 7 nucleotides agree with TRBD1. The CDR3 is 15 amino acids. The V gene end was trimmed by 0 bases and the J gene end by 6 bases; junction bases not matched to a gene: 6. CDR1 MNHNS and CDR2 SASEGT come from the germline V gene. CDR3 DNA: TGTGCCAGCAGTGAAGCCGGGACAGCGTGGGATACGCAGTATTTT. It codes for CASSEAGTAWDTQYF.

The chain couples TRBV6-9 to TRBJ2-4; a weak D match, TRBD2 (5 bases). The V gene's germline CDR1 is MNHGY and CDR2 SVAAGI. The CDR3 length is 17 residues. V was trimmed by 0 bases and J by 2 bases, leaving 14 bases between them. The CDR3 sequence is CASSYSTRGVTKNIQYF. In nucleotides, the CDR3 is TGTGCCAGCAGTTATTCGACCCGGGGTGTCACCAAAAACATTCAGTACTTC.

The chain couples TRBV11-2 to TRBJ1-3; the D gene is possibly TRBD1 (5 bases). Trimming took off 1 base at V and 1 base at J, with 11 bases between the two ends. This CDR3 has 16 residues. Germline V gene lookup returns CDR1 SGHAT and CDR2 FQNNGV. CDR3 residues: CASSLGPGVSGNTIYF. In DNA form, the CDR3 reads TGTGCCAGCAGCTTAGGTCCGGGGGTGTCTGGAAACACCATATATTTT.

In DNA form, the CDR3 reads TGTGCCAGCAGCCCATGGGGGAGGGTTGGCACCGGGGAGCTGTTTTTT. Translation: CASSPWGRVGTGELFF. V is TRBV7-8 and J is TRBJ2-2; 7 bases fit TRBD2. Per germline, CDR1 SGHVS and CDR2 FQNEAQ. Trimming at V came to 5 bases and at J to 4 bases, leaving 10 bases not matched to a gene. The CDR3 covers 16 residues.

This clone is a singleton in its sample. This chain links TRBV28 with TRBJ2-7; the D is unclear. CDR3 length equals 12 residues. V was trimmed by 4 bases and J by 3 bases, leaving 7 bases between them. Per germline, CDR1 MDHEN and CDR2 SYDVKM. CDR3 sequence (DNA): TGTGCCAGCAGTTCCCTAAACTACGAGCAGTACTTC. Its translation: CASSSLNYEQYF.

The chain couples TRBV5-6 to TRBJ1-5; TRBD1 is a possible D gene (5 bases). Germline loops: CDR1 SGHDT, CDR2 YYEEEE. The V end lost 4 bases, the J end lost 0 bases, and 11 bases lay between the germline ends. The CDR3 is made up of 15 amino acids. The CDR3 DNA sequence: TGTGCCAGCAGCCAGACCGGGGGTAGCAATCAGCCCCAGCATTTT. This codes for CASSQTGGSNQPQHF.

This chain links TRBV6-4 with TRBJ1-1, with TRBD1 identical over 8 bases. V lost 3 bases, J lost 7 bases, and 10 bases stayed unmatched. CDR3 length: 15 amino acids. Per the germline V gene, CDR1 is MRHNA and CDR2 is SNTAGT. CDR3 sequence: CASSERGQVILEAFF. In DNA form, the CDR3 reads TGTGCCAGCAGTGAAAGGGGACAGGTGATTCTTGAAGCTTTCTTT.

CDR3 DNA sequence: TGTGCCACCAACAGGGGTCCTGGGGCCAACGTCCTGACTTTC. Its translation: CATNRGPGANVLTF. V is TRBV28 and J is TRBJ2-6, with 7 bases lining up with TRBD1. Germline CDR1 reads MDHEN; CDR2 reads SYDVKM. The CDR3 loop spans 14 amino acids. The junction had 5 bases not matched to a gene; V was cut back by 10 bases and J by 2 bases.

The chain has TRBV2 and TRBJ2-6; 7 nucleotides align to TRBD1. The V and J ends lost 6 bases and 2 bases, in that order; junction bases with no gene match: 10. Germline CDR1 SNHLY, CDR2 FYNNEI. The CDR3 extends over 17 amino acids. The CDR3 is CASSRDSPLPGANVLTF. The CDR3 DNA follows: TGTGCCAGCAGCCGGGACAGCCCCCTACCTGGGGCCAACGTCCTGACTTTC.

Turning to this clone: At one end the junction does not follow the germline gene, possibly because of a read error. The rearrangement links TRBV7-2 to TRBJ2-7, with TRBD2 matching 11 bases. The CDR3 loop spans 13 amino acids. The V gene's germline CDR1 is SGHTA and CDR2 FQGNSA. CDR3 DNA: TGTGCCAGCAGCCTAGCGGGAGGCTACGAGCAGTACTTC. This gives the protein CASSLAGGYEQYF.

On this clone: Sequence at one end of the junction differs from germline and may be a read error. The V call is TRBV18, the J call TRBJ2-5, with D possibly TRBD1 on 6 matching bases. Looked up from germline, CDR1 is KGHSH and CDR2 is LQKENI. There are 16 residues in the CDR3. CDR3 coding DNA: TGTGCCACCGCCTACAGAGGTATGGACAGTAAAGAGGCCCAGTACTTC. Amino acid sequence: CATAYRGMDSKEAQYF.

This sequence joins TRBV6-1 and TRBJ1-1, with a weak D call TRBD1 (6 bases). The CDR3 runs to 16 residues. V was shortened by 2 bases and J by 3 bases, with 16 bases between the two germline ends. Looked up from germline, CDR1 is MNHNS and CDR2 is SASEGT. The CDR3 loop is CASSESPQGFYTEAFF. CDR3 in DNA: TGTGCCAGCAGTGAATCGCCGCAGGGGTTCTACACTGAAGCTTTCTTT.

The rearrangement uses TRBV10-3 and TRBJ2-2; 9 positions match TRBD1. Germline CDR1 and CDR2: ENHRY and SYGVKD. Unmatched junction bases numbered 15, after V lost 10 bases and J lost 0 bases. This CDR3 contains 18 residues. CDR3 nucleotide sequence: TGTGCCACCAGGACCGGGACAGGGCCCTCTTCGAACACCGGGGAGCTGTTTTTT. Protein: CATRTGTGPSSNTGELFF.

This clone was counted a single time. The V and J genes are TRBV14 and TRBJ2-7; a weak D match, TRBD1 (6 bases). This CDR3 contains 15 residues. Per the germline V gene, CDR1 is SGHDN and CDR2 is FVKESK. V shed 5 bases and J shed 2 bases, with 16 bases lying between them. CDR3 amino acids: CASSSTGVAPYEQYF. In DNA, the CDR3 is TGTGCCAGCAGCTCGACAGGCGTCGCCCCCTACGAGCAGTACTTC.

The chain carries TRBV4-1 and TRBJ1-2; perhaps TRBD1 as D (6 bases). The germline gives CDR1 MGHRA, CDR2 YSYEKL. Trimming removed 1 base from V and 6 bases from J, with 15 bases in between. There are 15 residues in the CDR3. The CDR3, as DNA: TGCGCCAGCAGCCAAGCCCTGGGGGGGGGCAATGGCTACACCTTC. Its translation is CASSQALGGGNGYTF.

The CDR3 region has the DNA TGTGCCAGCAGCTTAGCGGGCCTCTCCTACAATGAGCAGTTCTTC. Amino acids: CASSLAGLSYNEQFF. The chain recombines TRBV21-1 with TRBJ2-1; TRBD2 reflects the table's D call only, with no check against the DNA. TRBV21-1 is classified as a pseudogene. The CDR3 has 15 residues.

This chain uses TRBV4-2 with TRBJ2-1, with no clear D. The germline V gene encodes CDR1 LGHNA and CDR2 YNFKEQ. The CDR3 spans 12 residues. Trimming pared 4 bases from V and 2 bases from J, leaving 3 bases between. This chain's CDR3 is CASSLTYNEQFF. CDR3 nucleotides: TGTGCCAGCAGCCTTACCTACAATGAGCAGTTCTTC.

The rearrangement links TRBV5-1 to TRBJ2-2, with 10 bases fitting TRBD1. CDR3 length equals 16 residues. The germline gives CDR1 SGHRS, CDR2 YFSETQ. Germline trimming cut 3 bases from V and 7 bases from J; bases unmatched to any gene: 9. The CDR3 DNA follows: TGCGCCAGCAGCTCATCCGACAGGGGGCGTAGCGGGGAGCTGTTTTTT. Translating gives CASSSSDRGRSGELFF. Complete variable domain (other parts from reference TRBV5-1 and TRBJ2-2): KAGVTQTPRYLIKTRGQQVTLSCSPISGHRSVSWYQQTPGQGLQFLFEYFSETQRNKGNFPGRFSGRQFSNSRSEMNVSTLELGDSALYLCASSSSDRGRSGELFFGEGSRLTVL.

The chain recombines TRBV5-8 with TRBJ2-2; 10 bases agree with TRBD2. The trim removed 9 bases at V and 4 bases at J, leaving 6 bases unmatched. This CDR3 is 14 amino acids long. The germline gives CDR1 SGHTS, CDR2 YDEGEE. CDR3 bases: TGTGCCATCTCTAGCGGGGGAGTCACCGGGGAGCTGTTTTTT. This sequence encodes CAISSGGVTGELFF.

The chain is built from TRBV7-9 and TRBJ2-2; a possible D gene is TRBD2 (5 bases). The CDR3 contains 15 residues. Germline V gene sequence: CDR1 SEHNR, CDR2 FQNEAQ (reference sequence). Trimming took 0 bases from V and 4 from J, leaving 9 bases between them. CDR3: CASSLARLATGELFF. As DNA, the CDR3 is TGTGCCAGCAGCTTAGCGCGCCTAGCCACCGGGGAGCTGTTTTTT.

The J gene is TRBJ1-2, the V gene TRBV7-9, with D uncertain. From germline, CDR1 is SEHNR and CDR2 FQNEAQ (reference sequence). Trimming left V 0 bases short and J 5 bases short, with 10 bases between. The CDR3 sequence is 14 residues long. In DNA form, the CDR3 reads TGTGCCAGCAGCTTAGCAGCGGCCAAATATGGCTACACCTTC. This translates into CASSLAAAKYGYTF.

The CDR3 loop reads CAWTRQFEAFF. The CDR3, as DNA: TGTGCCTGGACCAGACAGTTTGAAGCTTTCTTT. V is TRBV30 and J is TRBJ1-1; maybe TRBD1 (5 bases). Germline V lookup: CDR1 GTSNPN, CDR2 SVGIG (reference sequence). V was cut by 4 bases and J by 7 bases, with 10 bases left in between. The CDR3 extends over 11 amino acids.

The chain combines TRBV19 with TRBJ2-2, with D maybe TRBD1 (6 bases). The CDR3 is made up of 16 amino acids. The V gene's germline CDR1 is LNHDA and CDR2 SQIVND (reference sequence). Between the trimmed V and J ends, which lost 3 bases and 4 bases, there was a span of 15 bases. CDR3 protein: CASSMSPGTTTGELFF. Written as DNA, the CDR3 is TGTGCCAGTAGTATGTCGCCCGGGACAACCACCGGGGAGCTGTTTTTT.

The chain recombines TRBV18 with TRBJ1-2, with D perhaps matching TRBD1 (5 bases). Germline-derived CDR1 and CDR2 are KGHSH and LQKENI. This CDR3 spans 12 amino acids. V lost 6 bases and J lost 5, with 10 bases in between. CDR3 DNA sequence: TGTGCCAGCTCTGACGACAGATATGGCTACACCTTC. The encoded protein is CASSDDRYGYTF.

The V call is TRBV27, the J call TRBJ2-7; 12 positions match TRBD2. V dropped 1 base and J dropped 2; count of bases not matched to a gene: 3. This CDR3 spans 16 amino acids. Germline CDR1 is MNHEY and CDR2 is SMNVEV (reference sequence). CDR3 sequence (DNA): TGTGCCAGCAGTTTATGGACTAGCGGGAATCCCTACGAGCAGTACTTC. Amino acid sequence: CASSLWTSGNPYEQYF.

The rearrangement links TRBV6-4 to TRBJ1-2; TRBD1 aligns across 8 bases. This CDR3 is 14 amino acids long. V gave up 3 bases and J gave up 8 bases; unmatched junction bases: 8. CDR1 is MRHNA, CDR2 SNTAGT, per germline. CDR3 nucleotide sequence: TGTGCCAGCAGTGAGGACAGGGACCCCTCCGGCTACACCTTC. Translating gives CASSEDRDPSGYTF.

This chain connects TRBV5-1 to TRBJ1-1; TRBD1 matches 7 bases. Germline V gives CDR1 SGHRS, CDR2 YFSETQ. This CDR3 is 15 amino acids long. With V trimmed by 0 bases and J by 1 base, 3 bases remained unmatched. The CDR3, as DNA: TGCGCCAGCAGCTTGGTTGGACAGGCGAACACTGAAGCTTTCTTT. Translation gives CASSLVGQANTEAFF.

The chain is built from TRBV5-1 and TRBJ2-3, with D maybe TRBD1 (5 bases). CDR1 and CDR2 (germline): SGHRS, YFSETQ. The CDR3 contains 16 residues. V lost 4 bases, J lost 0 bases, and 15 bases lay in between. The CDR3 bases are TGCGCCAGCAGCCACAGGTCCACCTCTAGCACAGATACGCAGTATTTT. Encoded protein: CASSHRSTSSTDTQYF.

The J gene is TRBJ1-3, the V gene TRBV19; possible D gene TRBD1, 6 bases. Germline V CDR1 and CDR2: LNHDA, SQIVND (reference sequence). Trimming pared 3 bases from V and 1 base from J, leaving 10 bases between. The CDR3 runs 15 residues. The CDR3 DNA reads as TGTGCCAGTAGTATTTGGGGACAATCTGGAAACACCATATATTTT. It translates to CASSIWGQSGNTIYF.